This entry features one TCR beta chain sequence. The antigen remains unidentified. The data were taken from a study of T cells in Graves' hyperthyroidism and ophthalmopathy. Findings of the study overall: The model foresaw ophthalmopathy a median around 6 months prior to onset. The blood repertoire included most of the expanded thyroid clonotypes above 0.001.

The CDR3 is 15 amino acids. Losses at the gene ends were 0 bases for V and 3 bases for J; bases not matched to a gene: 2. The V gene's germline CDR1 is MNHEY and CDR2 SVGAGI. Amplification targeted TCR beta CDR3 regions from RNA transcripts. Researchers ran a first-round RT-PCR on the TCR CDR3 using the HTBI primer set. TCRdb re-derived calls from the multiplex PCR reads in MiXCR, one entry per CDR3 protein. This sample has approximately 600,000 distinct CDR3 sequences; around 20% occur once, and the top ten carry more than 30%. In the ophthalmopathy cohort, Clinical Activity Score was at least 3, NOSPECS grade at least 4, and duration under 3 months.

This TCR was sampled from a man aged 30-40 years with Graves' ophthalmopathy. The rearrangement joins TRBV6-5 to TRBJ2-7, with 10 bases matching TRBD2. Material for sequencing was blood. The CDR3 sequence: CASSYSQRGGYEQYF. The CDR3 DNA is TGTGCCAGCAGTTACTCCCAGCGGGGGGGCTACGAGCAGTACTTC.